The 8 T cell receptor beta chains given below trace back to one sample, sequenced in a study of cytomegalovirus exposure and HLA in healthy donors (dated by TCRdb to about 2017). The protocol used for the library was the immunoSEQ multiplex PCR assay. Imported from immuneACCESS, the table was reduced by TCRdb to in-frame sequences with V and J called. These copies leave out some clones; in studies compared against another copy, an unresolved V gene accounts for under half, and the cause of the remainder is not known. The sample table records 150,000 to 200,000 clones; 85% to 90% of these occur just once. In total, the top ten clones hold approximately 10% of the sample. Sequencing was carried out using PBMCs. These receptors originate from a woman in her late teens or twenties in good health and CMV-seropositive.

The chain is built from TRBV5-4 and TRBJ2-1; D is unresolved. CDR3 length: 15 amino acids. Germline-derived CDR1 and CDR2 are SGHNT and YYREEE (reference sequence). Trimming cost V 3 bases and J 2 bases, with 12 bases left between them. The CDR3 is CASSSPTRTYNEQFF. The CDR3 DNA reads as TGTGCCAGCAGCTCACCAACTCGCACCTACAATGAGCAGTTCTTC.

The gene calls are TRBV6-1 and TRBJ1-2, with D tentatively TRBD1 (5 bases). The germline CDR1 and CDR2 sequences are MNHNS and SASEGT. V gave up 6 bases and J gave up 5 bases, with 10 bases separating them. The CDR3 consists of 12 residues. CDR3 loop: CASSRVMYGYTF. CDR3 in DNA: TGTGCCAGCAGCAGGGTGATGTATGGCTACACCTTC.

This clone occurred many times. The chain has TRBV6-4 and TRBJ2-2; perhaps TRBD1 as D (5 bases). CDR1 is MRHNA, CDR2 SNTAGT, per germline. V lost 2 bases, J lost 4 bases, and 5 bases lay in between. This CDR3 contains 13 residues. This chain's CDR3 is CASSDRGTGELFF. As DNA, the CDR3 is TGTGCCAGCAGTGACAGGGGCACCGGGGAGCTGTTTTTT.

The J gene is TRBJ2-7, the V gene TRBV30; D ambiguous. Germline CDR1 and CDR2: GTSNPN and SVGIG (reference sequence). V lost 3 bases and J lost 2, with 11 bases in between. The CDR3 is 13 residues long. CDR3 nucleotide sequence: TGTGCCTGGAGGCCCCGATCTACCTACGAGCAGTACTTC. It specifies CAWRPRSTYEQYF.

The genes are TRBV10-2 and TRBJ2-7, with a tentative D call TRBD2 (5 bases). CDR3 size: 12 residues. Trimming took 6 bases from V and 5 from J, leaving 11 bases between them. Per germline, CDR1 WSHSY and CDR2 SAAADI. The CDR3: CASRPTRDEQYF. The CDR3 DNA is TGCGCCAGCAGACCTACTAGAGACGAGCAGTACTTC.

The chain employs TRBV7-2 and TRBJ2-5, with 10 bases identical to TRBD1. Germline lookup yields CDR1 SGHTA and CDR2 FQGNSA. Germline trimming cut 0 bases from V and 5 bases from J; bases unmatched to any gene: 3. The CDR3 is 15 amino acids. The CDR3 bases are TGTGCCAGCAGCTTAGCGGGGACAGGGGCGGAGACCCAGTACTTC. This encodes CASSLAGTGAETQYF. The variable domain in full, with the rest retrieved from reference TRBV7-2 and TRBJ2-5, is GAGVSQSPSNKVTEKGKDVELRCDPISGHTALYWYRQSLGQGLEFLIYFQGNSAPDKSGLPSDRFSAERTGGSVSTLTIQRTQQEDSAVYLCASSLAGTGAETQYFGPGTRLLVL.

This clone was seen just once. The V call is TRBV6-1, the J call TRBJ2-1, with D maybe TRBD1 (5 bases). CDR3 length: 14 residues. CDR1 and CDR2 from the germline V gene are MNHNS and SASEGT. The ends were cut back, 0 bases at V and 12 bases at J, with 15 bases in the middle. The CDR3 protein is CASSEAPTRRGQFF. The DNA of the CDR3 is TGTGCCAGCAGTGAAGCGCCGACTCGTAGGGGGCAGTTCTTC.

The chain couples TRBV18 to TRBJ2-3; D is possibly TRBD1 (5 bases). Germline assignment: CDR1 KGHSH and CDR2 LQKENI. V lost 6 bases and J lost 1, with 11 bases in between. The CDR3 is 14 residues long. CDR3 residues: CASSPVRGTDTQYF. For the CDR3, the DNA is TGTGCCAGCTCCCCGGTCAGGGGCACAGATACGCAGTATTTT.